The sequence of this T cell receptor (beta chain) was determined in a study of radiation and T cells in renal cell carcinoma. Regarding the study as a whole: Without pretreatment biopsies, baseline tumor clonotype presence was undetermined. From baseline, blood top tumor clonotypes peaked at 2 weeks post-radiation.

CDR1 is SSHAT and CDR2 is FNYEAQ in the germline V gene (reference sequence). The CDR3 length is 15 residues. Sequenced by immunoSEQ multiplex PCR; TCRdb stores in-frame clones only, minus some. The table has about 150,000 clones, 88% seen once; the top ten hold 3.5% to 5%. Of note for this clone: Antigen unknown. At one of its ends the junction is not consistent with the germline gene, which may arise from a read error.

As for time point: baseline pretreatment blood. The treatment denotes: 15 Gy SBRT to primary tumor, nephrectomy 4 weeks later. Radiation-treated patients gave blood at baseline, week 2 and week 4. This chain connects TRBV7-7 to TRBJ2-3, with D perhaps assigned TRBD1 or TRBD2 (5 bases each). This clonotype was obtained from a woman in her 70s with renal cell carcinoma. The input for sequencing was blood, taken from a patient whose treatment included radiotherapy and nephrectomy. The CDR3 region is CASSLGTSPTDTQYF. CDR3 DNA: TGTGCTAGCAGCTTAGGGACCAGTCCCACAGATACGCAGTATTTT.